This T cell receptor beta chain was captured by sequencing in a study of T cells in Graves' hyperthyroidism and ophthalmopathy. This CDR3 has 17 residues. Germline lookup yields CDR1 SGHVS and CDR2 FNYEAQ. The V end lost 5 bases, the J end lost 7 bases, and 23 bases lay between the germline ends. Findings and caveats of the study: The model identified upcoming ophthalmopathy a median about 6.5 months ahead of onset. Appearing also in blood were most of the thyroid clonotypes expanded above 0.001. From stable hyperthyroidism, ophthalmopathy was separated by a 13 V-J model.

The diagnostic basis comprised clinical symptoms, serum thyroxine and TRAb, thyroid ultrasound and orbital computed tomography. Note on this clonotype: Its matching antigen is unknown.

TCR beta CDR3 regions were amplified from RNA transcripts. During a first-round RT-PCR of the TCR CDR3, the HTBI primer set was used. TCRdb re-called the multiplex PCR reads through MiXCR, storing one row per CDR3 protein. This sample has 500,000 to 650,000 distinct CDR3 sequences, with 35% to 50% found just once. The gene calls are TRBV7-6 and TRBJ2-2; possibly TRBD1 or TRBD2 for D (7 bases each). Specimen: peripheral blood or thyroid tissue (not recorded which). This sequence originates from an adult woman with Graves' disease, either hyperthyroidism or ophthalmopathy (not recorded which). CDR3 in amino acids: CASSRTRGRELIGELFF. The CDR3 DNA reads as TGTGCCAGCAGCCGAACGAGGGGGCGGGAGCTAATCGGGGAGCTGTTTTTT.